This T cell receptor beta chain was found in a study of blood T cell repertoires in COVID-19. Study in general: Acute and convalescent COVID-19 samples came from the United States, Italy and Spain.

The V gene lost 4 bases and the J gene lost 4 bases, with 23 bases spanning the gap. CDR1 SGHRS and CDR2 YFSETQ come from the germline V gene. This CDR3 spans 18 amino acids. Clones were read by immunoSEQ multiplex PCR, and TCRdb kept only the in-frame ones, dropping some. The repertoire holds roughly 50,000 clones, with approximately 90% as singletons. V is TRBV5-1 and J is TRBJ2-2; no clear D. The TCR originated in a woman between 40 and 55 years old with active COVID-19. Sequencing was carried out using peripheral blood. The CDR3 nucleotides are TGCGCCAGCAGCCTAGGCCGGCCAATCCGCCCCATCACCGGGGAGCTGTTTTTT. Translating gives CASSLGRPIRPITGELFF.